This entry concerns a single TCR beta chain. What it binds is unknown. The record originates from a study of beta chain features in type 1 diabetes. Study-level information: Examined across all samples were approximately 99 million sorted cells. Findings of the study overall: In all four CD4+ subsets, TCRB CDR3 length was significantly, moderately reduced in type 1 diabetes. Within patients, naive, central memory and Treg TCRB repertoires seemed more similar than within healthy donors.

By way of CD45RO/CCR7/CD25/CD127/CD95/CD27, the CD4+ regulatory, stem cell-like memory, central memory and naive cells were sorted. Sequenced material consisted of expressed TCRB transcripts (all of the isolated RNA was reverse transcribed). Clones were read by immunoSEQ multiplex PCR, and TCRdb kept only the in-frame ones, dropping some. The sample contains 390,000 or so clones, approximately 15% of which appear only once. Sequences were obtained from naive CD4+ T cells from blood. The receptor was isolated from a man younger than 45 in good health.

DNA for the CDR3: TGCGCCAGCAGCCAAGCTTTCGCAGCCTCAGATACGCAGTATTTT. Protein product: CASSQAFAASDTQYF. This chain uses TRBV4-3 with TRBJ2-3; no reliable D call. Germline CDR1 and CDR2: LGHNA and YSLEER. The V end was cut by 1 base, the J end by 4 bases, with 12 bases between. The CDR3 has 15 amino acids.